This T cell receptor beta chain was observed in a study of blood T cells in healthy people across ages. Overall study findings and caveats: Using unsorted PBMCs precluded a conclusive naive versus antigen-experienced comparison. Underestimates were what the diversity estimates from one million T cells were considered to be.

Using a J-beta primer mix together with a sample-barcoded 5' primer, a second PCR was run for roughly 6 to 12 cycles. TCRdb reprocessed the 5' RACE reads via MiXCR and lists one record per CDR3 protein. The repertoire holds 550,000 to 750,000 distinct CDR3 sequences, under 25% seen once, with approximately 3.7% in the top ten. This clonotype was recorded a few times. Its antigen is unidentified. V lost 5 bases to trimming and J lost 0 bases; unmatched junction nucleotides: 7. CDR1 and CDR2 from the germline V gene are SGHTA and FQGNSA. The CDR3 is 18 residues long. Healthy Caucasian individuals from Russia aged roughly 6 to 90 were enrolled as donors. Each donor gave roughly 9.8 milliliters of peripheral blood.

Source material: blood. The chain carries TRBV7-2 and TRBJ2-6; the match to TRBD2 covers 10 bases. This TCR was sampled from a man between 70 and 80 years old in good health. Here the CDR3 reads CASSKGLAEASGANVLTF. The CDR3 DNA sequence: TGTGCCAGCAGCAAAGGACTAGCGGAGGCCTCTGGGGCCAACGTCCTGACTTTC.